This section outlines one T cell receptor beta chain sequence together with its context. No cognate antigen has been identified for it. Base qualities are not provided; no much larger clone lies one nucleotide away. TCRbeta CDR3 regions were amplified from genomic DNA using the immunoSEQ Assay, a bias-controlled multiplex PCR. As for how the authors treated the data: The number of nucleated cells in each sample was estimated from the amplification of reference gene primers within the assay. Sequence reads were collapsed and filtered to measure the absolute abundance of every unique TCRbeta CDR3 rearrangement. For each sample, productive Simpson clonality was calculated as the square root of Simpson's diversity index over productive rearrangements. TCRdb took over this immuneACCESS table, retaining in-frame rearrangements with V and J assigned. Such tables are incomplete; in checked studies, under half of the missing clones stem from an unresolved V gene, and the remainder is unexplained. The D gene and trimming were derived from the DNA, and the V and J assignments and clone size from that table. Within this sample are approximately 49,000 clones, with approximately 90% of them counted one time only. 4% of the sample lies in the top ten.

Whole blood was collected in K2EDTA tubes by collaborating institutions according to the institutions' own protocols. For TCRbeta analysis, collaborators shipped samples as frozen whole blood, isolated PBMCs, or DNA extracted from either of those sample types. This entry is derived from a study of blood T cell repertoires in COVID-19 (dated by TCRdb to 2020 to 2021). Some background on the complete study: Collaborator samples came from the United States, Italy and Spain and covered acute and convalescent phases of COVID-19. The material from the prospective study consisted of cDNA or gDNA derived from T cells, B-cell-depleted T cells, or PBMCs. Subjects who had been exposed to COVID-19, were actively infected with it, or had recovered from it provided the deeply sampled blood TCRbeta repertoires that made up the dataset. The repertoires were released in a freely available public database intended as a resource for research on the immune response to SARS-CoV-2. Samples were obtained from the ongoing ImmuneRACE study (first 160 participants) and from over 1,000 subjects provided by 6 global collaborators. Nearly every sample came with metadata listing a de-identified subject ID, COVID-19 status, age in years and sex. Where available, HLA class I and class II types were obtained from metadata supplied by the sample provider rather than from assay-based typing. General study outcomes and caveats: Clinical and demographic metadata were provided uncurated, with the amount varying by source and participant.

From its cysteine to its phenylalanine, the CDR3 spans 19 amino acids. CDR3 DNA only is kept here, 57 bases in frame from base 1. Trimming removed 5 bases from V and 0 bases from J; the gene matches leave 9 bases unexplained. Looking up the germline V gene yields CDR1 SGHTA and CDR2 FQGNSA. The rearranged segments are TRBV7-2 and TRBJ1-6, and TRBD1 aligns with 11 junction nucleotides. Specimen: peripheral blood. This TCR came from a man aged 45-65 years with acute or convalescent COVID-19. In nucleotides, the sequence is TGTGCCAGCAGCCCGAGGACAGGGGGCCCGGGCTCCTATAATTCACCCCTCCACTTT. The translation is CASSPRTGGPGSYNSPLHF. The full variable domain, completed from the reference TRBV7-2 and TRBJ1-6 proteins outside the CDR3, reads GAGVSQSPSNKVTEKGKDVELRCDPISGHTALYWYRQSLGQGLEFLIYFQGNSAPDKSGLPSDRFSAERTGGSVSTLTIQRTQQEDSAVYLCASSPRTGGPGSYNSPLHFGNGTRLTVT.